This TCR beta chain was sequenced during a study of PD-1 blockade in classical Hodgkin lymphoma. The time point was: cycle 4 day 1 (C4D1), after less than 7 weeks of nivolumab. Each patient relapsed following autologous stem cell transplantation, and prior brentuximab vedotin exposure differed. The germline gives CDR1 LNHDA, CDR2 SQIVND (reference sequence). This CDR3 has 18 residues. V gave up 4 bases and J gave up 3 bases, with 21 bases separating them. General study points: Later analyses included only patients treated at least 1 year post-ASCT. As was reported, newly diagnosed patients showed lower baseline TCR diversity than healthy donors did.

The data were produced by immunoSEQ multiplex PCR, yet TCRdb's version contains in-frame clones alone and is incomplete. The repertoire includes around 100,000 clones, 90% of them detected once, and under 3.5% sits in the top ten. Concerning this clone: Its specificity is not known.

The receptor was isolated from a human donor with classical Hodgkin lymphoma. This specimen consisted of peripheral blood mononuclear cells (PBMCs), obtained before the fourth cycle of nivolumab. V gene TRBV19 combines with J gene TRBJ1-4; D is unclear. For the CDR3, the DNA is TGTGCCAGTAGTACGCCCGGGAGGACCGCAACGGCTAATGAAAAACTGTTTTTT. Its translation is CASSTPGRTATANEKLFF. Full variable domain (rest looked up from reference TRBV19 and TRBJ1-4): DGGITQSPKYLFRKEGQNVTLSCEQNLNHDAMYWYRQDPGQGLRLIYYSQIVNDFQKGDIAEGYSVSREKKESFPLTVTSAQKNPTAFYLCASSTPGRTATANEKLFFGSGTQLSVL.